Listed here are 26 T cell receptor beta chains from one sample, sequenced in a study of T-cell memory formation after mild COVID-19. One entry per CDR3 protein, called by TCRdb with MiXCR from the 5' RACE reads. The table records 450,000 or so distinct CDR3 sequences, roughly 23% of them present only once. Sequencing used PBMCs or a T cell subset sorted from them (not recorded which). Receptors were obtained from an adult woman who had mild COVID-19 (a few samples of this study predate the infection). Cell type and time point are not known.

In this sample, this clonotype turned up a few times. The chain combines TRBV5-1 with TRBJ2-2; 14 positions match TRBD2. V was pared by 4 bases and J by 5 bases, with 13 bases of the junction left unmatched. The CDR3 extends over 19 amino acids. The germline gives CDR1 SGHRS, CDR2 YFSETQ. CDR3 bases: TGCGCCAGCAGCCGGGGCGGGACTAGCGGGAGCGAGAGGACCGGGGAGCTGTTTTTT. Residues: CASSRGGTSGSERTGELFF.

This clonotype has a handful of counts. Here the CDR3 DNA reads TGTGCCAGCAGCCAGGCGAGGACGGCCTACGAGCAGTACTTC. Translated, it gives CASSQARTAYEQYF. The J gene is TRBJ2-7, the V gene TRBV4-2; D remains unclear. Looked up from germline, CDR1 is LGHNA and CDR2 is YNFKEQ. V was pared by 3 bases and J by 2 bases, with 11 bases between. The CDR3 totals 14 residues.

The chain couples TRBV7-9 to TRBJ1-1; 9 bases match TRBD1. CDR1 and CDR2 from the germline V gene are SEHNR and FQNEAQ (reference sequence). CDR3 length: 15 residues. J gave up 3 bases and V 7 bases, and 9 bases lay outside the gene matches. CDR3 DNA: TGTGCCAGCACCCGATCGGGACAGGGACACACTGAAGCTTTCTTT. It is translated as CASTRSGQGHTEAFF.

The chain carries TRBV5-1 and TRBJ2-5; D call uncertain. The CDR3 loop spans 13 amino acids. The V end was cut by 2 bases, the J end by 5 bases, with 10 bases between. The germline CDR1 and CDR2 sequences are SGHRS and YFSETQ. CDR3 DNA sequence: TGCGCCAGCAGCTTCAGTTACGGCGAGACCCAGTACTTC. It yields the protein CASSFSYGETQYF.

This clonotype was seen a handful of times. J is TRBJ2-7 and V is TRBV2, with 7 bases that match TRBD1. From germline, CDR1 is SNHLY and CDR2 FYNNEI. Unmatched junction bases numbered 9, after V lost 7 bases and J lost 0 bases. The length of the CDR3 is 15 residues. The CDR3 protein is CASTEWDSSSYEQYF. CDR3 coding DNA: TGTGCCAGCACCGAATGGGACAGCAGCTCCTACGAGCAGTACTTC.

The chain links TRBV12-3 or TRBV12-4 to TRBJ2-7, with 10 positions matching TRBD2. CDR3 length equals 14 residues. V lost 4 bases and J lost 3; bases outside the gene matches: 3. CDR3 region: CASSSSGRVYEQYF. In nucleotides, the CDR3 is TGTGCCAGCAGTTCCAGCGGGAGGGTCTACGAGCAGTACTTC.

The chain links TRBV20-1 to TRBJ1-5, with D possibly being TRBD1 (6 bases). V dropped 5 bases and J dropped 7 bases, with 15 bases sitting between them. This CDR3 spans 13 amino acids. Germline loops: CDR1 DFQATT, CDR2 SNEGSKA (reference sequence). DNA for the CDR3: TGCAGTGCTGGGCGGACAGCGCCCCAGCCCCAGCATTTT. Translation: CSAGRTAPQPQHF.

This clonotype came up a few times. The chain has TRBV11-2 and TRBJ1-1; D is uncertain. Germline CDR1 reads SGHAT; CDR2 reads FQNNGV. The CDR3 runs to 15 residues. With 5 bases removed from V and 3 bases from J, the gap between germline ends came to 16 bases. This CDR3 reads CASSPPGRADTEAFF. The CDR3 coding sequence is TGTGCCAGCAGCCCCCCCGGGAGGGCGGACACTGAAGCTTTCTTT.

This chain links TRBV18 with TRBJ1-1; D call uncertain. The CDR3 spans 14 residues. CDR1 is KGHSH, CDR2 LQKENI, per germline. The V and J ends lost 0 bases and 2 bases respectively, with 7 bases between them. The CDR3 region has the DNA TGTGCCAGCTCACCACCCTCAGCTAACACTGAAGCTTTCTTT. It translates to CASSPPSANTEAFF.

This CDR3 reads CASSIGGRGTGELFF. The CDR3 DNA sequence: TGTGCCAGTAGTATCGGGGGCAGGGGAACCGGGGAGCTGTTTTTT. This rearrangement joins TRBV19 to TRBJ2-2; D could derive from TRBD1 or TRBD2 (6 bases each). The V end was cut by 3 bases, the J end by 5 bases, with 13 bases between. Germline loops: CDR1 LNHDA, CDR2 SQIVND (reference sequence). CDR3 size: 15 residues.

This clonotype occurred many times. The chain carries TRBV12-3 or TRBV12-4 and TRBJ2-4, with D tentatively TRBD2 (6 bases). The CDR3 extends over 14 amino acids. Trimming shortened V by 8 bases and J by 8 bases, and 19 bases separated the two germline ends. The CDR3 DNA reads TGTGCCAGCTCTCAGGGAGCTGCGGGGTACATTCAGTACTTC. Its translation is CASSQGAAGYIQYF.

This clonotype was recorded a few times. The V gene is TRBV7-9, the J gene TRBJ1-2; 9 nucleotides match TRBD1. The CDR3 length is 15 residues. CDR1 is SEHNR, CDR2 FQNEAQ, per germline (reference sequence). The J segment lost 1 base and the V segment lost 5 bases, leaving 5 bases of the junction unmatched. CDR3 sequence: CASSPEDRGNYGYTF. The CDR3, as DNA: TGTGCCAGCAGCCCCGAGGACAGGGGTAACTATGGCTACACCTTC.

This clonotype was seen a handful of times. This chain joins TRBV4-3 and TRBJ2-7, with 10 bases identical to TRBD2. The V gene's germline CDR1 is LGHNA and CDR2 YSLEER. This CDR3 region has 15 residues. Germline trimming cut 4 bases from V and 3 bases from J; bases unmatched to any gene: 6. The CDR3, as DNA: TGCGCCAGCAGCCGGGAAGGACTAGCGGACTACGAGCAGTACTTC. It yields the protein CASSREGLADYEQYF.

The V call is TRBV5-1, the J call TRBJ2-3, with D maybe TRBD1 (6 bases). This CDR3 is 17 amino acids long. V lost 5 bases and J lost 0, with 19 bases in between. Looked up from germline, CDR1 is SGHRS and CDR2 is YFSETQ. The CDR3 here is CASSSSFSGTSTDTQYF. The DNA for the CDR3 is TGCGCCAGCAGTTCTTCTTTCTCGGGGACAAGCACAGATACGCAGTATTTT.

This clonotype was found a few times. The chain joins TRBV20-1 to TRBJ2-7, with D unresolved. There are 13 residues in the CDR3. In germline, CDR1 is DFQATT, CDR2 SNEGSKA (reference sequence). V shed 3 bases and J shed 6 bases, with 15 bases lying between them. CDR3 in DNA: TGCAGTGCTAGGCCCATAGGCGTAGCCGAGCAGTACTTC. Amino acids: CSARPIGVAEQYF.

The chain couples TRBV12-3 or TRBV12-4 to TRBJ2-4, with 7 bases identical to TRBD1. This CDR3 has 15 residues. J lost 3 bases, V lost 5 bases, and 7 bases had no gene match. The DNA for the CDR3 is TGTGCCAGCAGTCGGGACAGCGCGGGCAAAAACATTCAGTACTTC. This gives the protein CASSRDSAGKNIQYF.

This clonotype was picked up a small number of times. This rearrangement joins TRBV12-3 or TRBV12-4 to TRBJ2-3; 7 bases fit TRBD2. Trimming took 6 bases from V and 0 from J; bases not matched to a gene: 21. CDR3 length: 20 amino acids. Written as DNA, the CDR3 is TGTGCCAGCAGCTCCCCTCTCTTGGGGGGGACTTCGTTTAGCACAGATACGCAGTATTTT. Residues: CASSSPLLGGTSFSTDTQYF.

The CDR3 here is CSVAEGNTEAFF. In DNA form, the CDR3 reads TGCAGCGTCGCAGAGGGGAACACTGAAGCTTTCTTT. V gene TRBV29-1 combines with J gene TRBJ1-1; D is undetermined. The CDR3 covers 12 residues. Germline CDR1 reads SQVTM; CDR2 reads ANQGSEA. Deletions cut 6 bases from V and 1 base from J, with 9 bases between.

This chain joins TRBV7-6 and TRBJ2-7, with D possibly being TRBD1 (6 bases). This CDR3 comprises 14 residues. Germline CDR1 reads SGHVS; CDR2 reads FNYEAQ. Trimming stripped 3 bases from V and 7 bases from J, with 16 bases between. For the CDR3, the DNA is TGTGCCAGCAGCTTGGGGATGGGGGCTGAAGAGCAGTACTTC. Translating it yields CASSLGMGAEEQYF.

This clonotype was observed a handful of times. The V and J genes are TRBV11-2 and TRBJ1-2; tentatively, D is TRBD1 (5 bases). The germline gives CDR1 SGHAT, CDR2 FQNNGV. The CDR3 has 14 amino acids. V was trimmed by 4 bases and J by 5 bases, leaving 14 bases between them. This chain's CDR3 is CASSSQNQGYGYTF. The CDR3 nucleotides are TGTGCCAGCAGCTCCCAAAACCAGGGATATGGCTACACCTTC.

The chain joins TRBV12-3 or TRBV12-4 to TRBJ1-5, with unresolved D. The CDR3 is made up of 14 amino acids. Deletions cut 3 bases from V and 4 bases from J, with 10 bases between. The CDR3: CASSFETGNQPQHF. CDR3 DNA: TGTGCCAGCAGTTTTGAGACGGGGAATCAGCCCCAGCATTTT.

This chain uses TRBV4-2 with TRBJ2-1; 8 nucleotides align to TRBD2. This CDR3 region has 16 residues. The trim removed 0 bases at V and 6 bases at J, leaving 7 bases unmatched. Germline CDR1 is LGHNA and CDR2 is YNFKEQ. CDR3 in amino acids: CASSQDRGGQINEQFF. The CDR3 DNA reads TGTGCCAGCAGCCAAGACCGGGGGGGCCAGATCAATGAGCAGTTCTTC.

The J gene is TRBJ1-1, the V gene TRBV6-5, with 7 bases lining up with TRBD1. V shed 2 bases and J 10 bases; nucleotides not matched to a gene: 4. This CDR3 contains 12 residues. The germline CDR1 and CDR2 sequences are MNHEY and SVGAGI. The CDR3 region is CASSYRGRGAFF. The CDR3 DNA follows: TGTGCCAGCAGTTACAGGGGGCGCGGAGCTTTCTTT.

The CDR3 reads CASSGGLPIFDPPSTDTQYF. CDR3 DNA: TGTGCCAGCAGCGGGGGACTACCCATATTCGACCCTCCTAGCACAGATACGCAGTATTTT. The chain combines TRBV9 with TRBJ2-3, with 7 bases matching TRBD2. CDR1 is SGDLS and CDR2 is YYNGEE in the germline V gene. This CDR3 has 20 residues. V lost 3 bases to trimming and J lost 0 bases; unmatched junction nucleotides: 19.

The J gene is TRBJ2-1, the V gene TRBV5-1, with TRBD2 identical over 7 bases. V lost 4 bases, J lost 5 bases, and 6 bases stayed unmatched. Germline loops: CDR1 SGHRS, CDR2 YFSETQ. The CDR3 extends over 14 amino acids. Written as DNA, the CDR3 is TGCGCCAGCAGCGGGAGGGACTTCAACAATGAGCAGTTCTTC. This gives the protein CASSGRDFNNEQFF.

V usage is TRBV7-2 and J usage is TRBJ2-5; D possibly matches TRBD1 or TRBD2 (5 bases each). The CDR3 is 14 residues long. V lost 0 bases, J lost 5 bases, and 10 bases lay in between. Looked up from germline, CDR1 is SGHTA and CDR2 is FQGNSA. CDR3 sequence (DNA): TGTGCCAGCAGCTTAGCGGGACGTCACGAGACCCAGTACTTC. It translates to CASSLAGRHETQYF.